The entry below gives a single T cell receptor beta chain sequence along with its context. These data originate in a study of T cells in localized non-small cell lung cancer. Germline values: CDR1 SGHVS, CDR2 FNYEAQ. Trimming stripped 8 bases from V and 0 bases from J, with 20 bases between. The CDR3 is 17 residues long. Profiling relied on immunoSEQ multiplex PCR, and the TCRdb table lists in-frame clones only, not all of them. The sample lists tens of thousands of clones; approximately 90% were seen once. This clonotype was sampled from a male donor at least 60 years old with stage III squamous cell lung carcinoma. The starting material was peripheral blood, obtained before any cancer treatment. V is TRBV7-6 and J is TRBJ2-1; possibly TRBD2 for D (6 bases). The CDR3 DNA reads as TGTGCCAGCGGAAGTTGGGCCGGGAGAAGCTCCTACAATGAGCAGTTCTTC. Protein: CASGSWAGRSSYNEQFF.